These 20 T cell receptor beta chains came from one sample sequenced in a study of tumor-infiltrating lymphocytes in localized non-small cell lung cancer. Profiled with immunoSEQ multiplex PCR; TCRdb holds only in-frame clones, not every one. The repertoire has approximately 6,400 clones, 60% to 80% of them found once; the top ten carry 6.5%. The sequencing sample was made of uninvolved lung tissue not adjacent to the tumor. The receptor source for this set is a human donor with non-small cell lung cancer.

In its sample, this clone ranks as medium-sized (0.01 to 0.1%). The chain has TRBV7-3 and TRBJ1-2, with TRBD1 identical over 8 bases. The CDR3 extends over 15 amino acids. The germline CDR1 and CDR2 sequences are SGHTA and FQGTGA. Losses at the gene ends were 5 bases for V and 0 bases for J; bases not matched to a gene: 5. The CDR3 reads CASSTGGQANYGYTF. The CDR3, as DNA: TGTGCCAGCAGCACGGGGGGACAGGCTAACTATGGCTACACCTTC.

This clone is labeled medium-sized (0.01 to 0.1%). CDR3 nucleotides: TGTGCCAGCAGCTCCGAAGACAGGGGGCTTGGTAACTATGGCTACACCTTC. Its protein product is CASSSEDRGLGNYGYTF. V and J are TRBV7-8 and TRBJ1-2; 10 bases agree with TRBD1. There are 17 residues in the CDR3. The germline V gene has CDR1 SGHVS and CDR2 FQNEAQ. The trim removed 4 bases at V and 1 base at J, leaving 9 bases unmatched. Looking up the rest from reference TRBV7-8 and TRBJ1-2 gives the full variable domain: GAGVSQSPRYKVAKRGQDVALRCDPISGHVSLFWYQQALGQGPEFLTYFQNEAQLDKSGLPSDRFFAERPEGSVSTLKIQRTQQEDSAVYLCASSSEDRGLGNYGYTFGSGTRLTVV.

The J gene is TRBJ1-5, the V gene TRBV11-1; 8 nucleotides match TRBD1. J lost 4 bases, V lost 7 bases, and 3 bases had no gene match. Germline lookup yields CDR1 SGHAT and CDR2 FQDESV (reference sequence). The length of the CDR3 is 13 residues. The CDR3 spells CASTRDRNQPQHF. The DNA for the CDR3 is TGTGCCAGCACCCGGGACAGGAATCAGCCCCAGCATTTT. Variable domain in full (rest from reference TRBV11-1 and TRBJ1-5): EAEVAQSPRYKITEKSQAVAFWCDPISGHATLYWYRQILGQGPELLVQFQDESVVDDSQLPKDRFSAERLKGVDSTLKIQPAELGDSAMYLCASTRDRNQPQHFGDGTRLSIL.

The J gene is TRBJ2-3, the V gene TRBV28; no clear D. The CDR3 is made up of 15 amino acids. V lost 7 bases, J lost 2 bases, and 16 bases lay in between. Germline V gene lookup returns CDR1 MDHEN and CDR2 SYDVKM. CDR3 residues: CASTGATRSTDTQYF. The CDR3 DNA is TGTGCCAGCACCGGAGCGACAAGATCCACAGATACGCAGTATTTT.

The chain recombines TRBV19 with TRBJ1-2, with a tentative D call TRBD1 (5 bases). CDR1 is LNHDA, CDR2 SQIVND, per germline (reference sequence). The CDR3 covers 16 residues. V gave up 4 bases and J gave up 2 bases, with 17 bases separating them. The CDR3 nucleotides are TGTGCCAGTAGTACTCTAGACAGCCCCAAAAACTATGGCTACACCTTC. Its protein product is CASSTLDSPKNYGYTF.

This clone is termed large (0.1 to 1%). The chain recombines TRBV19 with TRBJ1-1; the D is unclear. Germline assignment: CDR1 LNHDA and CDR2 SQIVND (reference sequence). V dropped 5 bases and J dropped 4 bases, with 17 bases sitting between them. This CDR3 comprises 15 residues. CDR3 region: CASSSPERVGTEAFF. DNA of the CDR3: TGTGCCAGTAGTTCCCCGGAGAGGGTTGGCACTGAAGCTTTCTTT.

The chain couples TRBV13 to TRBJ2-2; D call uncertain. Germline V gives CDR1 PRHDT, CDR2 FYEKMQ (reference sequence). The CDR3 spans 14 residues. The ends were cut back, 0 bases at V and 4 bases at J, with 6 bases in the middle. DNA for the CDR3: TGTGCCAGCAGCTTAGGGAGAAGCACCGGGGAGCTGTTTTTT. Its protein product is CASSLGRSTGELFF.

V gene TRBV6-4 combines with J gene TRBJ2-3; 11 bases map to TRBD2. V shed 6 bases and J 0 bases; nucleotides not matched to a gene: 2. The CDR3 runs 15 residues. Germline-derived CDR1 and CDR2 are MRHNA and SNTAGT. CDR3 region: CASSRTSGSTDTQYF. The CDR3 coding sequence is TGTGCCAGCAGCAGGACTAGCGGGAGCACAGATACGCAGTATTTT.

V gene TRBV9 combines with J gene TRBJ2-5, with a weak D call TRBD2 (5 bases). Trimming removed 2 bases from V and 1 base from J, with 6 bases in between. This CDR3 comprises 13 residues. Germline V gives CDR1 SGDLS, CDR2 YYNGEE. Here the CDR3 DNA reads TGTGCCAGCAGCGTCAGCGGCCAAGAGACCCAGTACTTC. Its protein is CASSVSGQETQYF. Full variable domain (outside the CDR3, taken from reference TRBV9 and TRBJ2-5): DSGVTQTPKHLITATGQRVTLRCSPRSGDLSVYWYQQSLDQGLQFLIQYYNGEERAKGNILERFSAQQFPDLHSELNLSSLELGDSALYFCASSVSGQETQYFGPGTRLLVL.

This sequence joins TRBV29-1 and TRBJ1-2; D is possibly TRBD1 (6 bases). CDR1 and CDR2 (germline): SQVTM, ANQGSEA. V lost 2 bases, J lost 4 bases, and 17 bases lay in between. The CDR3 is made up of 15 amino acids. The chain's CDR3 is CSVERMDRFIYGYTF. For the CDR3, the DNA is TGCAGCGTTGAAAGGATGGACAGATTTATCTATGGCTACACCTTC.

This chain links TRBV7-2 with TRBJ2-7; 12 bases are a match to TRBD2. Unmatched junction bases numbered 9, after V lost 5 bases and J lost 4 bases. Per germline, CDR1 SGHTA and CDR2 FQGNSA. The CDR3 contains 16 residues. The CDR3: CASSPPTSGSQYEQYF. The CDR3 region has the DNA TGTGCCAGCAGCCCCCCGACTAGCGGGAGTCAATACGAGCAGTACTTC.

This chain's CDR3 is CASSDTGIGEKLFF. In DNA form, the CDR3 reads TGCGCCAGCAGCGACACAGGGATCGGAGAAAAACTGTTTTTT. The chain joins TRBV4-1 to TRBJ1-4; possible D gene TRBD1, 6 bases. Trimming shortened V by 5 bases and J by 8 bases, and 15 bases separated the two germline ends. The CDR3 has 14 amino acids. Germline assignment: CDR1 MGHRA and CDR2 YSYEKL.

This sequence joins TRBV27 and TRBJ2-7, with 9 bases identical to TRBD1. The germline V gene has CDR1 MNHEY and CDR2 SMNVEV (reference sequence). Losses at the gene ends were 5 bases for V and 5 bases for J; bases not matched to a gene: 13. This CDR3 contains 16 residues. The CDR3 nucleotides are TGTGCCAGCAGTACGCCACAGGGGGCAAATCACCACGAGCAGTACTTC. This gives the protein CASSTPQGANHHEQYF.

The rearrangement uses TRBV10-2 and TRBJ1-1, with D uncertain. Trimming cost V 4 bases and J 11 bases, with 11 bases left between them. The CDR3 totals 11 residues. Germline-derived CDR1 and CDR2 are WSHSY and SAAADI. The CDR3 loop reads CASSAAAAAFF. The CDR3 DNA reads TGCGCCAGCAGTGCCGCGGCGGCGGCTTTCTTT.

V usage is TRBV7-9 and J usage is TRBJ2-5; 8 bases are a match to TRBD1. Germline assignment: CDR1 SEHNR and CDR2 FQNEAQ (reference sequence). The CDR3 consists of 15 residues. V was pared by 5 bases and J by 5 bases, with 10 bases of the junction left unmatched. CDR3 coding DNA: TGTGCCAGCAGCATTAGGCTCCGACAGGGGGAGACCCAGTACTTC. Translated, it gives CASSIRLRQGETQYF.

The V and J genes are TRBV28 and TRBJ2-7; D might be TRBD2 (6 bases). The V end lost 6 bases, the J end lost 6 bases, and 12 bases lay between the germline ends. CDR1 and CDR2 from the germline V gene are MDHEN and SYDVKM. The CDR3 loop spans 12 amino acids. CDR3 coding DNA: TGTGCCAGCAGGGGAGGTCCGGGCGAGCAGTACTTC. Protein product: CASRGGPGEQYF.

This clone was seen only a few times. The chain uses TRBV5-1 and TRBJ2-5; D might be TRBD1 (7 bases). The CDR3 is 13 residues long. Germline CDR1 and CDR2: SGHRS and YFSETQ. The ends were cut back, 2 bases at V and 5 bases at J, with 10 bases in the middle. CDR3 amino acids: CASSFPGGETQYF. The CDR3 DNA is TGCGCCAGCAGCTTCCCAGGGGGGGAGACCCAGTACTTC.

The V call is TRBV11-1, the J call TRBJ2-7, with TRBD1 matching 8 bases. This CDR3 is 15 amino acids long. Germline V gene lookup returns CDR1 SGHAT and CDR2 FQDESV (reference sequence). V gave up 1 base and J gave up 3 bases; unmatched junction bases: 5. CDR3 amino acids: CASSLGRGLDYEQYF. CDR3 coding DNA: TGTGCCAGCAGCTTAGGCAGGGGGCTGGACTACGAGCAGTACTTC.

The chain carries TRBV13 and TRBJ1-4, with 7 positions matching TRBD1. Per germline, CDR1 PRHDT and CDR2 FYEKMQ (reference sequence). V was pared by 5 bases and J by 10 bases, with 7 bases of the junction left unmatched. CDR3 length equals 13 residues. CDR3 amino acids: CASSLSTGRKLFF. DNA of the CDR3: TGTGCCAGCAGCCTCTCGACAGGGCGAAAACTGTTTTTT.

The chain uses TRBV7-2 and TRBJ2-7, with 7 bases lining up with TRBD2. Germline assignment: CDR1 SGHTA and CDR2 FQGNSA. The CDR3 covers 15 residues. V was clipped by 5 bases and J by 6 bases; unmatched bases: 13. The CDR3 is CASSHGRQGEVEQYF. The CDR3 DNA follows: TGTGCCAGCAGCCACGGGAGGCAGGGAGAGGTCGAGCAGTACTTC.